The clone carrying this T cell receptor beta chain has only a few counts. Its cognate antigen is unknown. The protocol was immunoSEQ multiplex PCR, while the TCRdb copy is restricted to in-frame clones and leaves out a portion. Among some 120,000 clones listed, 85% to 90% were seen once. PCR or immunohistochemistry showed mismatch repair deficiency in every enrolled patient. The TCR-sequenced patients were a few responders to pembrolizumab. The data are from a study of PD-1 blockade in mismatch repair-deficient tumors. Study-level background: Enrolled about 2013-2017, patients had progressing, pretreated mismatch repair-deficient cancers of around 12 types. Study-level points and caveats: Rapid post-treatment expansion, then contraction, generally preceding radiologic response, marked tumor-resident clones.

The CDR3 spans 11 residues. Germline CDR1 and CDR2: SNHLY and FYNNEI. The germline V and J ends were trimmed by 6 bases and 8 bases, with 11 bases remaining between them. This rearrangement joins TRBV2 to TRBJ2-7; D may correspond to TRBD1 or TRBD2 (5 bases each). The origin of this receptor is an adult with mismatch repair-deficient cancer. The sample was peripheral blood, taken 44 weeks after starting pembrolizumab. In DNA form, the CDR3 reads TGTGCCAGCAGGTACCCGGGACAGCAGTACTTC. Translated, it gives CASRYPGQQYF.